Listed below are T cell receptor beta chains from one sample, sequenced in a study of sequential checkpoint blockade in melanoma. This table comes from immunoSEQ multiplex PCR, and its TCRdb copy is limited to in-frame clones, with some not included. The table lists some 30,000 clones, approximately 77% of them singletons. The sequencing used CD8+ T cells sorted from blood (inferred from file names), collected from a patient given nivolumab and ipilimumab in sequence. All receptors derive from a human donor with melanoma. The CDR3 runs from the conserved cysteine through the conserved F or W. The D gene is left open where the match is weak. The size of a clone is reported for some rows only, either as once, few or many, or as a class for expanded clones.

>TRBJ2-7|NA|TRBV6-5|NA
TGTGCCAGCAGTGTGCAGGTGCCTGACTACGAGCAGTACTTC
CASSVQVPDYEQYF
>TRBJ2-7|once|TRBV27|TRBD1
TGTGCCAGCAGCGTACAGGGGGCTACGTACGAGCAGTACTTC
CASSVQGATYEQYF
>TRBJ1-2|medium-sized|TRBV2|TRBD1
TGTGCCAGCAGTTGGACAGGGGGCGCGGACTATGGCTACACCTTC
CASSWTGGADYGYTF
>TRBJ2-7|NA|TRBV6-6|NA
TGTGCCAGCAGTTACTCGATTGGCAGGAACTCCTACGAGCAGTACTTC
CASSYSIGRNSYEQYF
>TRBJ2-1|NA|TRBV25-1|TRBD1
TGTGCCAGCACCCCCCGAGGGGGGACAGGGTTCATTCATGAGCAGTTCTTC
CASTPRGGTGFIHEQFF
>TRBJ2-3|NA|TRBV5-4|NA
TGTGCCAGCAGCTACACCACTAGACGCACAGATACGCAGTATTTT
CASSYTTRRTDTQYF
>TRBJ1-5|NA|TRBV6-5|TRBD1
TGTGCCAGCAGGATCCAGGGGGCGAGCAATCAGCCCCAGCATTTT
CASRIQGASNQPQHF
>TRBJ2-7|few|TRBV5-8|NA
TGTGCCAGCAGATTACCGGGGGAGCAGTACTTC
CASRLPGEQYF
>TRBJ2-2|NA|TRBV5-3|TRBD2
TGTGCCGAAAGCGGGGGGAAACCCACCGGGGAGCTGTTTTTT
CAESGGKPTGELFF
>TRBJ1-5|NA|TRBV19|NA
TGTGCCAGTAGTATAAGGGACTATGATCAGCCCCAGCATTTT
CASSIRDYDQPQHF
>TRBJ2-2|NA|TRBV5-4|TRBD1
TGTGCCAGCAGCGGACTTCGACAGGGGACTAACACCGGGGAGCTGTTTTTT
CASSGLRQGTNTGELFF
>TRBJ2-1|NA|TRBV4-1|NA
TGCGCCAGCAGCCCCCTGGAAGGGGTGGATGAGCAGTTCTTC
CASSPLEGVDEQFF
>TRBJ2-3|NA|TRBV28|TRBD1
TGTGCCAGCAGCATCGGACAGGACACAGATACGCAGTATTTT
CASSIGQDTDTQYF
>TRBJ1-2|NA|TRBV2|NA
TGTGCCAGCAGTGAAGCGCTTCCCTGGGGGGATAGTGGCTACACCTTC
CASSEALPWGDSGYTF
>TRBJ1-1|large|TRBV19|NA
TGTGCCAGTAGTGAAAACACGAACACTGAAGCTTTCTTT
CASSENTNTEAFF
>TRBJ2-3|NA|TRBV30|NA
TGTGCCTGGACTAGTGCAGATACGCAGTATTTT
CAWTSADTQYF
>TRBJ1-1|NA|TRBV4-1|NA
TGCGCCAGCAGCGAATTGACACAGGGCCTGAACACTGAAGCTTTCTTT
CASSELTQGLNTEAFF
>TRBJ2-7|medium-sized|TRBV25-1|TRBD2
TGTGCCAGCAGTGAACCGGGAGGGGCCTACGAGCAGTACTTC
CASSEPGGAYEQYF
>TRBJ2-7|NA|TRBV4-3|TRBD1
TGCGCCAGCAGCCAAGATCGGACAGGGGTAATCTACGAGCAGTACTTC
CASSQDRTGVIYEQYF
>TRBJ1-4|NA|TRBV5-6|TRBD1
TGTGCCAGCAGCTGGGACAGTTCATTTGAAAAACTGTTTTTT
CASSWDSSFEKLFF
>TRBJ1-1|NA|TRBV10-3|TRBD1
TGTGCCATCAGGAGTACCGGGACAGTAACTGAAGCTTTCTTT
CAIRSTGTVTEAFF
>TRBJ2-7|NA|TRBV6-5|TRBD2
TGTGCCTCGGGGGGGCGATCCTACGAGCAGTACTTC
CASGGRSYEQYF
>TRBJ2-1|once|TRBV9|TRBD2
TGTGCCAGCAGCGACCCCGGCGGGAGGGCCCCTCGCAATGAGCAGTTCTTC
CASSDPGGRAPRNEQFF
>TRBJ2-3|NA|TRBV11-2|NA
TGTGCCAGCAGCTTAGAGTCGATGGCAACGCAGTATTTT
CASSLESMATQYF
>TRBJ2-3|few|TRBV6-5|TRBD2
TGTGCCAGCAGGATACTAGCGGGAGGTACAGATACGCAGTATTTT
CASRILAGGTDTQYF
>TRBJ2-7|NA|TRBV19|NA
TGTGCCAGTAGTTCCAGGGAGGCCTACGAGCAGTACTTC
CASSSREAYEQYF
>TRBJ1-5|NA|TRBV19|NA
TGTGCCAGTACCCCTGGGGGGAGTTATCAGCCCCAGCATTTT
CASTPGGSYQPQHF
>TRBJ2-7|NA|TRBV29-1|NA
TGCAGCGTTGTTGACAGATTTTCCTACGAGCAGTACTTC
CSVVDRFSYEQYF
>TRBJ2-7|once|TRBV19|NA
TGTGCCAGTACCCTCGCGGGGAATACCTACGAGCAGTACTTC
CASTLAGNTYEQYF
>TRBJ1-1|once|TRBV6-5|NA
TGTGCCAGCAGACAATTAGGGGGGGAGAACACTGAAGCTTTCTTT
CASRQLGGENTEAFF
>TRBJ2-7|NA|TRBV15|TRBD1
TGTGCCACCAGCAGCGGGACAGGGGGGTCCTACGAGCAGTACTTC
CATSSGTGGSYEQYF